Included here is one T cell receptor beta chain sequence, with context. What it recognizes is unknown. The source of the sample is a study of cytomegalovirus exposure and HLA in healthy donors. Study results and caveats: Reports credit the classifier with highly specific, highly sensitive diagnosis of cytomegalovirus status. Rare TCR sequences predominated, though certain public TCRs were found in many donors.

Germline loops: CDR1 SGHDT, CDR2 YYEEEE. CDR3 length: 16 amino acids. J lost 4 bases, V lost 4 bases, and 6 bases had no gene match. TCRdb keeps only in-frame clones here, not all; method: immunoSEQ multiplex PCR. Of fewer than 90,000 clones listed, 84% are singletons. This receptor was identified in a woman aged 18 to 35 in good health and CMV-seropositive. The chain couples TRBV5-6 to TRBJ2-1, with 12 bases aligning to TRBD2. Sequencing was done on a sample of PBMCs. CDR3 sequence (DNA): TGTGCCAGCAGCGAACTAGCGGGGGGCGCTTACAATGAGCAGTTCTTC. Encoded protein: CASSELAGGAYNEQFF.